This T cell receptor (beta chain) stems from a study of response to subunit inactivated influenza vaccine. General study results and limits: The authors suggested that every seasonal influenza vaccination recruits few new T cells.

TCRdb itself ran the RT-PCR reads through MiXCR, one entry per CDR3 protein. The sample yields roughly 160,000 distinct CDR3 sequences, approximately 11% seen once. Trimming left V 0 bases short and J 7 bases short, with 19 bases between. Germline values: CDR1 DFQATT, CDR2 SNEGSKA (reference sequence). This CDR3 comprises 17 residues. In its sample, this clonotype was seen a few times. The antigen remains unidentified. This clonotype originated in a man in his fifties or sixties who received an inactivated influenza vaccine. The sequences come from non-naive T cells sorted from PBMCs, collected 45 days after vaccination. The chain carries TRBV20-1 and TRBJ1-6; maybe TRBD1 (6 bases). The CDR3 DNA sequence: TGCAGTGCTAGAGATCGGGGCAGGGGAGGGGGGAATTCACCCCTCCACTTT. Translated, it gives CSARDRGRGGGNSPLHF.